The 13 T cell receptor beta chains listed next were all sequenced from one sample in a study of T-cell reconstitution after alpha-beta-depleted transplantation in children. This sample's TCRbeta library carried unique molecular identifier barcodes. Using its own MiXCR run on the PCR reads, TCRdb lists one record per CDR3 protein. The table records 350,000 to 450,000 distinct CDR3 sequences, 13% of them present only once. The sequences come from PBMCs, collected from the stem cell graft. The receptor source for this set is a human donor who donated a stem cell graft to a child with Fanconi anemia.

This clonotype has a handful of counts. In DNA, the CDR3 is TGTGCCAGCAGCGACCCAGGGCCTAGCTCCTACAATGAGCAGTTCTTC. Amino acid sequence: CASSDPGPSSYNEQFF. The chain combines TRBV27 with TRBJ2-1, with D perhaps matching TRBD1 (5 bases). Trimming took 6 bases from V and 0 from J, leaving 15 bases between them. Germline V gives CDR1 MNHEY, CDR2 SMNVEV (reference sequence). The CDR3 spans 16 residues.

In nucleotides, the CDR3 is TGTGCCACCAGCAGATCTGGGGGTGGGACTAAAAATGAAAAACTGTTTTTT. Encoded protein: CATSRSGGGTKNEKLFF. The gene calls are TRBV15 and TRBJ1-4; a weak D match, TRBD1 (5 bases). Looked up from germline, CDR1 is LNHNV and CDR2 is YYDKDF (reference sequence). The V end lost 2 bases, the J end lost 5 bases, and 18 bases lay between the germline ends. The CDR3 sequence is 17 residues long. Full variable domain (missing parts from reference TRBV15 and TRBJ1-4): DAMVIQNPRYQVTQFGKPVTLSCSQTLNHNVMYWYQQKSSQAPKLLFHYYDKDFNNEADTPDNFQSRRPNTSFCFLDIRSPGLGDTAMYLCATSRSGGGTKNEKLFFGSGTQLSVL.

This clonotype was detected a few times. The CDR3 nucleotides read TGTGCCAGCAGGCCTAGACAGGGGACAGTGAAGTACGTC. It encodes CASRPRQGTVKYV. The genes are TRBV6-1 and TRBJ2-7, with 8 positions matching TRBD1. With V trimmed by 6 bases and J by 11 bases, 12 bases remained unmatched. The length of the CDR3 is 13 residues. Germline V CDR1 and CDR2: MNHNS, SASEGT.

This clonotype was found many times. This rearrangement joins TRBV20-1 to TRBJ1-1; the D is unclear. Between the trimmed V and J ends, which lost 3 bases and 5 bases, there was a span of 16 bases. The length of the CDR3 is 14 residues. The germline gives CDR1 DFQATT, CDR2 SNEGSKA (reference sequence). The CDR3 bases are TGCAGTGCTAGGGCCTCAGGAATCCCAACTGAAGCTTTCTTT. This sequence encodes CSARASGIPTEAFF.

This clonotype was found a few times. J is TRBJ1-1 and V is TRBV29-1, with no clear D. Trimming shortened V by 0 bases and J by 10 bases, and 9 bases separated the two germline ends. The germline gives CDR1 SQVTM, CDR2 ANQGSEA. The CDR3 loop spans 11 amino acids. The CDR3 sequence: CSVEDFRGAFF. CDR3 DNA: TGCAGCGTTGAAGATTTCCGTGGAGCTTTCTTT.

The chain combines TRBV7-2 with TRBJ2-1; D is perhaps TRBD1 (6 bases). Germline V lookup: CDR1 SGHTA, CDR2 FQGNSA. Between the trimmed V and J ends, which lost 1 base and 3 bases, there was a span of 10 bases. This CDR3 spans 15 amino acids. CDR3 residues: CASSLVGALYNEQFF. CDR3 DNA sequence: TGTGCCAGCAGCTTAGTGGGGGCCCTCTACAATGAGCAGTTCTTC. The complete variable domain, with remaining parts taken from reference TRBV7-2 and TRBJ2-1, reads GAGVSQSPSNKVTEKGKDVELRCDPISGHTALYWYRQSLGQGLEFLIYFQGNSAPDKSGLPSDRFSAERTGGSVSTLTIQRTQQEDSAVYLCASSLVGALYNEQFFGPGTRLTVL.

This clonotype showed up just a few times. V and J are TRBV7-9 and TRBJ1-2; TRBD1 is a possible D gene (5 bases). Trimming took off 1 base at V and 3 bases at J, with 12 bases between the two ends. The germline gives CDR1 SEHNR, CDR2 FQNEAQ (reference sequence). This CDR3 is built from 15 residues. The CDR3 DNA reads as TGTGCCAGCAGCTTAGTCGGGGCGGCAGACTATGGCTACACCTTC. It specifies CASSLVGAADYGYTF.

At least ten counts were recorded for this clonotype. The DNA of the CDR3 is TGTGCCAGCAGCTTAGTCGGAAAAACTCAAGAGACCCAGTACTTC. Translation gives CASSLVGKTQETQYF. The chain carries TRBV11-2 and TRBJ2-5; D ambiguous. Germline V gives CDR1 SGHAT, CDR2 FQNNGV. The CDR3 loop spans 15 amino acids. The V and J ends lost 1 base and 2 bases respectively, with 11 bases between them.

The chain has TRBV3-1 and TRBJ2-7, with unresolved D. The germline V gene encodes CDR1 LGHDT and CDR2 YNNKEL (reference sequence). The CDR3 extends over 15 amino acids. Trimming took off 0 bases at V and 2 bases at J, with 11 bases between the two ends. DNA for the CDR3: TGTGCCAGCAGCCAAGATCAAGTCGCCGCCTACGAGCAGTACTTC. Residues: CASSQDQVAAYEQYF.

The sample holds many counts of this clonotype. The rearrangement links TRBV3-1 to TRBJ1-6, with D perhaps TRBD1 (5 bases). The CDR3 extends over 13 amino acids. The germline V gene encodes CDR1 LGHDT and CDR2 YNNKEL (reference sequence). Between the trimmed V and J ends, which lost 5 bases and 9 bases, there was a span of 11 bases. In DNA, the CDR3 is TGTGCCAGCAGCGATCAGGGAAGTTCACCCCTCCACTTT. Protein sequence: CASSDQGSSPLHF.

This clonotype was seen ten or more times. The DNA of the CDR3 is TGTGCCAGCAGTTTGAGAGCTCTCCAAGAGAGGACCCAGTACTTC. Protein product: CASSLRALQERTQYF. The rearrangement joins TRBV28 to TRBJ2-5; no clear D gene. Germline V lookup: CDR1 MDHEN, CDR2 SYDVKM. This CDR3 spans 15 amino acids. V was shortened by 3 bases and J by 7 bases, with 18 bases between the two germline ends.

This clonotype was detected only a few times. The chain links TRBV11-2 to TRBJ1-1, with 9 bases fitting TRBD1. Germline trimming cut 3 bases from V and 5 bases from J; bases unmatched to any gene: 10. The length of the CDR3 is 16 residues. Germline V lookup: CDR1 SGHAT, CDR2 FQNNGV. The CDR3 coding sequence is TGTGCCAGCAGCTTGATACAGGGGGCCTTAGGGACTGAAGCTTTCTTT. This encodes CASSLIQGALGTEAFF. The variable domain in full, completed from reference TRBV11-2 and TRBJ1-1, reads EAGVAQSPRYKIIEKRQSVAFWCNPISGHATLYWYQQILGQGPKLLIQFQNNGVVDDSQLPKDRFSAERLKGVDSTLKIQPAKLEDSAVYLCASSLIQGALGTEAFFGQGTRLTVV.

The chain combines TRBV20-1 with TRBJ2-5, with D perhaps TRBD1 (6 bases). V dropped 6 bases and J dropped 1 base, with 12 bases sitting between them. The CDR3 totals 13 residues. CDR1 and CDR2 (germline): DFQATT, SNEGSKA (reference sequence). CDR3 residues: CSAAQGTQETQYF. The CDR3 nucleotides are TGCAGTGCCGCCCAGGGGACCCAAGAGACCCAGTACTTC.